These 30 T cell receptor beta chains came from one sample sequenced in a study of beta chain features in type 1 diabetes. Expressed TCRB transcripts were sequenced after all isolated RNA was converted to cDNA. Method: immunoSEQ multiplex PCR; TCRdb's copy keeps in-frame clones and lacks some. This table holds about 210,000 clones, approximately 10% found once. Sample: central memory CD4+ T cells from blood. Receptors originate from a man aged 18 to 29 in good health.

This clone was counted ten times or more. The chain uses TRBV5-4 and TRBJ2-3; D is ambiguous. Germline V lookup: CDR1 SGHNT, CDR2 YYREEE (reference sequence). V dropped 3 bases and J dropped 1 base, with 9 bases sitting between them. This CDR3 region has 14 residues. CDR3 nucleotide sequence: TGTGCCAGCAGCTCTAGACAAGGCACAGATACGCAGTATTTT. Translation: CASSSRQGTDTQYF.

This clone was counted between two and nine times. The chain links TRBV30 to TRBJ2-5, with D tentatively TRBD1 (7 bases). The V end lost 5 bases, the J end lost 4 bases, and 14 bases lay between the germline ends. This CDR3 contains 13 residues. Germline lookup yields CDR1 GTSNPN and CDR2 SVGIG (reference sequence). DNA for the CDR3: TGTGCCTGGGGTAGGAGGGACAGAGAGACCCAGTACTTC. This encodes CAWGRRDRETQYF.

This clone came up a few times. V gene TRBV19 combines with J gene TRBJ2-1, with D unclear. V was pared by 7 bases and J by 4 bases, with 5 bases between. Germline lookup yields CDR1 LNHDA and CDR2 SQIVND (reference sequence). The CDR3 extends over 11 amino acids. This CDR3 reads CASTSYNEQFF. DNA of the CDR3: TGTGCCAGTACCTCGTACAATGAGCAGTTCTTC.

This clone was picked up many times. The chain has TRBV30 and TRBJ1-5; D unclear. Trimming removed 2 bases from V and 8 bases from J, with 10 bases in between. Germline CDR1 GTSNPN, CDR2 SVGIG (reference sequence). The CDR3 is 12 amino acids. CDR3 DNA sequence: TGTGCCTGGAGTATGTCGGCGGAGCCCCAGCATTTT. Its translation: CAWSMSAEPQHF.

The sample holds a few counts of this clone. The chain is built from TRBV7-9 and TRBJ2-1, with 8 bases lining up with TRBD1. Trimming took 4 bases from V and 6 from J; bases not matched to a gene: 8. The CDR3 length is 15 residues. From germline, CDR1 is SEHNR and CDR2 FQNEAQ (reference sequence). This chain's CDR3 is CASSSGQGVINEQFF. The CDR3 nucleotides are TGTGCCAGCAGCTCCGGACAGGGCGTAATCAATGAGCAGTTCTTC.

The CDR3 reads CASRRPGTGADTQYF. CDR3 in DNA: TGTGCCAGCAGGCGTCCCGGGACAGGGGCAGATACGCAGTATTTT. This sequence joins TRBV6-5 and TRBJ2-3, with 10 bases matching TRBD1. Germline assignment: CDR1 MNHEY and CDR2 SVGAGI. There are 15 residues in the CDR3. V lost 6 bases to trimming and J lost 4 bases; unmatched junction nucleotides: 7.

This sequence joins TRBV11-2 and TRBJ2-5, with unresolved D. V dropped 2 bases and J dropped 5 bases, with 6 bases sitting between them. The germline gives CDR1 SGHAT, CDR2 FQNNGV. The CDR3 is 12 amino acids. CDR3 DNA: TGTGCCAGCAGCTTAACGCGGGAGACCCAGTACTTC. Protein product: CASSLTRETQYF.

This clone was seen a handful of times. The chain links TRBV7-2 to TRBJ2-7; TRBD2 aligns across 8 bases. The germline V gene has CDR1 SGHTA and CDR2 FQGNSA. The CDR3 is 15 amino acids. With V trimmed by 1 base and J by 3 bases, 5 bases remained unmatched. DNA of the CDR3: TGTGCCAGCAGCTTAGTAGCGGGGCAACTCTACGAGCAGTACTTC. The encoded protein is CASSLVAGQLYEQYF.

J is TRBJ2-5 and V is TRBV5-1; TRBD1 aligns across 9 bases. The assigned J gene may be wrong: the sequence end matches TRBJ2-7 better. The CDR3 has 15 residues. Looked up from germline, CDR1 is SGHRS and CDR2 is YFSETQ. The CDR3 sequence: CASSFLDRGSYEQYF. As DNA, the CDR3 is TGCGCCAGCAGCTTTCTGGACAGGGGCTCCTACGAGCAGTACTTC.

At least ten counts were recorded for this clone. V usage is TRBV6-5 and J usage is TRBJ2-5; D might be TRBD1 (5 bases). CDR1 MNHEY and CDR2 SVGAGI come from the germline V gene. The V and J ends lost 6 bases and 1 base respectively, with 9 bases between them. CDR3 length equals 13 residues. CDR3 in amino acids: CASSRQFQETQYF. In nucleotides, the CDR3 is TGTGCCAGCAGCCGACAGTTCCAAGAGACCCAGTACTTC.

The chain recombines TRBV7-2 with TRBJ2-5; D tentatively fits TRBD1 or TRBD2 (7 bases each). Per the germline V gene, CDR1 is SGHTA and CDR2 is FQGNSA. This CDR3 has 16 amino acids. Trimming cost V 4 bases and J 1 base, with 16 bases left between them. CDR3 amino acids: CASSSRGGGTQETQYF. CDR3 in DNA: TGTGCCAGCAGCTCCAGGGGGGGCGGAACCCAAGAGACCCAGTACTTC. The complete variable domain, with remaining parts taken from reference TRBV7-2 and TRBJ2-5, reads GAGVSQSPSNKVTEKGKDVELRCDPISGHTALYWYRQSLGQGLEFLIYFQGNSAPDKSGLPSDRFSAERTGGSVSTLTIQRTQQEDSAVYLCASSSRGGGTQETQYFGPGTRLLVL.

The table lists this clone with many counts. The genes are TRBV7-2 and TRBJ2-1; 8 bases align to TRBD2. Per the germline V gene, CDR1 is SGHTA and CDR2 is FQGNSA. The CDR3 length is 17 residues. V lost 1 base, J lost 3 bases, and 8 bases stayed unmatched. The CDR3 region has the DNA TGTGCCAGCAGCTTAGATGTCACTAGCGGCAGCTACAATGAGCAGTTCTTC. Protein product: CASSLDVTSGSYNEQFF.

The chain links TRBV19 to TRBJ1-5; TRBD1 agrees at 7 bases. V lost 3 bases to trimming and J lost 6 bases; unmatched junction nucleotides: 11. The germline gives CDR1 LNHDA, CDR2 SQIVND (reference sequence). The CDR3 covers 16 residues. Written as DNA, the CDR3 is TGTGCCAGTAGTATCTCTGACAGGGAATGGGGTCAGCCCCAGCATTTT. This sequence encodes CASSISDREWGQPQHF.

This chain connects TRBV4-2 to TRBJ1-1; unclear D gene. The V end was cut by 1 base, the J end by 6 bases, with 15 bases between. There are 15 residues in the CDR3. CDR1 and CDR2 (germline): LGHNA, YNFKEQ. The CDR3 coding sequence is TGTGCCAGCAGCCAAGCGACATCGGGGTACTCTGAAGCTTTCTTT. Protein sequence: CASSQATSGYSEAFF.

Only a few counts were recorded for this clone. The chain combines TRBV4-3 with TRBJ2-2; D might be TRBD1 or TRBD2, each matching 6 bases. The V gene's germline CDR1 is LGHNA and CDR2 YSLEER. The germline V and J ends were trimmed by 1 base and 6 bases, with 21 bases remaining between them. CDR3 length: 18 amino acids. The CDR3 nucleotides are TGCGCCAGCAGCCAAGTTGGAGGGGGGCGCGGTTATGCCGGGGAGCTGTTTTTT. This codes for CASSQVGGGRGYAGELFF.

In its sample, this clone was seen a few times. The chain carries TRBV5-4 and TRBJ1-1; D gene ambiguous. The germline gives CDR1 SGHNT, CDR2 YYREEE (reference sequence). With 4 bases removed from V and 1 base from J, the gap between germline ends came to 17 bases. The CDR3 is made up of 16 amino acids. The CDR3 bases are TGTGCCAGCAGCCAAGATGCCCAGGCAGGGAACACTGAAGCTTTCTTT. Translation: CASSQDAQAGNTEAFF.

This clone came up a few times. The chain joins TRBV5-1 to TRBJ2-7; possibly TRBD2 for D (5 bases). Germline V gene sequence: CDR1 SGHRS, CDR2 YFSETQ. The CDR3 is made up of 13 amino acids. Trimming removed 0 bases at V and 6 bases at J, with 10 bases between. CDR3 sequence: CASSLDPSSEQYF. The CDR3 nucleotides are TGCGCCAGCAGCTTGGACCCTAGCAGCGAGCAGTACTTC.

This clone was seen more than once but under ten times. V gene TRBV4-2 combines with J gene TRBJ2-7; D uncertain. This CDR3 comprises 14 residues. Germline V gene lookup returns CDR1 LGHNA and CDR2 YNFKEQ. V was shortened by 0 bases and J by 4 bases, with 10 bases between the two germline ends. CDR3: CASSQDRQSYEQYF. The DNA for the CDR3 is TGTGCCAGCAGCCAAGATCGGCAGTCTTACGAGCAGTACTTC.

V and J are TRBV5-8 and TRBJ2-1, with TRBD1 matching 7 bases. This CDR3 comprises 12 residues. Germline CDR1 SGHTS, CDR2 YDEGEE. As DNA, the CDR3 is TGTGATTCAGGGGGCTCCTACAATGAGCAGTTCTTC. This gives the protein CDSGGSYNEQFF.

V and J are TRBV7-2 and TRBJ1-2; D might be TRBD1 (5 bases). Looked up from germline, CDR1 is SGHTA and CDR2 is FQGNSA. This CDR3 is 14 amino acids long. Trimming removed 5 bases at V and 4 bases at J, with 14 bases between. CDR3 bases: TGTGCCAGCAGCCTAGTTTCGGGGCTCTATGGCTACACCTTC. Residues: CASSLVSGLYGYTF.

The chain has TRBV5-4 and TRBJ1-2; D gene unclear. The germline V gene has CDR1 SGHNT and CDR2 YYREEE (reference sequence). Trimming removed 1 base from V and 0 bases from J, with 13 bases in between. This CDR3 is built from 16 residues. The DNA of the CDR3 is TGTGCCAGCAGCTTGACTGTAGACGCTTCTAACTATGGCTACACCTTC. As protein: CASSLTVDASNYGYTF.

The V gene is TRBV18, the J gene TRBJ2-5, with D possibly matching TRBD1 (6 bases). V gave up 5 bases and J gave up 2 bases, with 9 bases separating them. The CDR3 spans 13 residues. Germline V gene data show CDR1 as KGHSH and CDR2 as LQKENI. The CDR3 protein is CASSRDIQETQYF. CDR3 DNA sequence: TGTGCCAGCTCAAGGGACATACAAGAGACCCAGTACTTC.

In this sample, this clone turned up a few times. The rearrangement uses TRBV7-2 and TRBJ2-1, with 13 bases aligning to TRBD2. Germline-derived CDR1 and CDR2 are SGHTA and FQGNSA. J gave up 6 bases and V 5 bases, and 10 bases lay outside the gene matches. This CDR3 region has 17 residues. CDR3 loop: CASSQTTGLAGSNEQFF. CDR3 sequence (DNA): TGTGCCAGCAGCCAAACCACGGGACTAGCGGGATCCAATGAGCAGTTCTTC.

The chain combines TRBV30 with TRBJ1-3; D uncertain. Trimming removed 5 bases from V and 1 base from J, with 3 bases in between. Germline CDR1 and CDR2: GTSNPN and SVGIG (reference sequence). CDR3 length equals 11 residues. The CDR3, as DNA: TGTGCCTGGGAATCTGGAAACACCATATATTTT. Translation gives CAWESGNTIYF.

On this clone: Additional DNA sequences in this sample encode the identical CDR3. The V gene is TRBV2, the J gene TRBJ2-7, with a possible D match to TRBD1 (5 bases). Germline V lookup: CDR1 SNHLY, CDR2 FYNNEI. V lost 4 bases to trimming and J lost 2 bases, with 9 bases between them. The CDR3 totals 13 residues. CDR3 sequence (DNA): TGTGCCAGCAGTGGGCAGGGCCCCTACGAGCAGTACTTC. Translated, it gives CASSGQGPYEQYF.

In this sample, this clone turned up a few times. The chain couples TRBV15 to TRBJ2-1, with D hard to call. Trimming removed 1 base from V and 4 bases from J, with 5 bases in between. The germline gives CDR1 LNHNV, CDR2 YYDKDF (reference sequence). CDR3 size: 13 residues. The CDR3 region has the DNA TGTGCCACCAGCAGAGCAGTTTACAATGAGCAGTTCTTC. Amino acid sequence: CATSRAVYNEQFF.

This clone was counted between two and nine times. This chain uses TRBV6-1 with TRBJ1-5; the D gene is possibly TRBD1 (6 bases). CDR3 length: 17 residues. Trimming pared 2 bases from V and 1 base from J, leaving 15 bases between. Germline V CDR1 and CDR2: MNHNS, SASEGT. Written as DNA, the CDR3 is TGTGCCAGCAGTGAACTAGGTCTAGGGGGAAGCAATCAGCCCCAGCATTTT. This encodes CASSELGLGGSNQPQHF.

This sequence joins TRBV4-3 and TRBJ2-3, with a weak D call TRBD2 (6 bases). Trimming shortened V by 4 bases and J by 5 bases, and 25 bases separated the two germline ends. In germline, CDR1 is LGHNA, CDR2 YSLEER. The CDR3 runs 18 residues. As DNA, the CDR3 is TGCGCCAGCAGCCGAAACTCGGGGACCTGGAGGGCCGAAGATACGCAGTATTTT. Its translation is CASSRNSGTWRAEDTQYF.

This clone has more than one count but fewer than ten. The chain carries TRBV27 and TRBJ2-7, with 9 bases that match TRBD1. V shed 0 bases, J shed 4 bases, and the junction held 10 bases outside the gene matches. Germline values: CDR1 MNHEY, CDR2 SMNVEV (reference sequence). The CDR3 is made up of 17 amino acids. This CDR3 is CASSLSIQGALSYEQYF. CDR3 DNA sequence: TGTGCCAGCAGTTTATCAATACAGGGGGCGCTTTCTTACGAGCAGTACTTC.

J is TRBJ2-3 and V is TRBV9; D gene ambiguous. Per germline, CDR1 SGDLS and CDR2 YYNGEE. V lost 7 bases and J 8 bases, leaving 14 bases between the germline ends. This CDR3 has 12 residues. The CDR3 sequence: CASEPDGGTQYF. CDR3 bases: TGTGCCAGCGAACCAGATGGCGGTACGCAGTATTTT.